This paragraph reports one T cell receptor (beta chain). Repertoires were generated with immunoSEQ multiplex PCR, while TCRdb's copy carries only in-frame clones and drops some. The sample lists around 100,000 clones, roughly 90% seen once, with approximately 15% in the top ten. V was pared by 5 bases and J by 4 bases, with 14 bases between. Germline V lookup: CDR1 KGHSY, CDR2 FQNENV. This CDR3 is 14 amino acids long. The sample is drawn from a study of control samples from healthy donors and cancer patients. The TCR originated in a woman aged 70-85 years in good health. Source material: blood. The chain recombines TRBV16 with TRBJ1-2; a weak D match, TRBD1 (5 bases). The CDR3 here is CASSAVRVGYGYTF. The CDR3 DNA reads TGTGCCAGCAGCGCAGTCAGGGTTGGCTATGGCTACACCTTC.